The 6 T cell receptor beta chains presented below share a single source sample, sequenced in a study of T cell responses to AZD1222 COVID-19 vaccine. Here immunoSEQ multiplex PCR was the method, and the copy in TCRdb shows in-frame clones only, minus some. The sample consists of roughly 80,000 clones, around nine tenths of them appearing once. The sequencing used peripheral blood, collected 28 days after the second AZD1222 dose. These TCRs come from an adult who received the AZD1222 COVID-19 vaccine.

The chain links TRBV2 to TRBJ1-3; 8 bases align to TRBD1. V lost 4 bases to trimming and J lost 2 bases; unmatched junction nucleotides: 10. The CDR3 is made up of 17 amino acids. Germline V gives CDR1 SNHLY, CDR2 FYNNEI. This CDR3 is CASSVVGQGLAGNTIYF. The CDR3 bases are TGTGCCAGCAGTGTCGTTGGACAGGGTCTTGCTGGAAACACCATATATTTT.

This clone has only a few counts. The gene calls are TRBV28 and TRBJ1-5; perhaps TRBD1 as D (6 bases). The CDR3 totals 15 residues. Germline CDR1 reads MDHEN; CDR2 reads SYDVKM. V was cut by 2 bases and J by 5 bases, with 13 bases left in between. The CDR3 DNA follows: TGTGCCAGCAGTTTAGCCCAGGGGAATCATCAGCCCCAGCATTTT. It encodes CASSLAQGNHQPQHF. Looking up the rest from reference TRBV28 and TRBJ1-5 gives the full variable domain: DVKVTQSSRYLVKRTGEKVFLECVQDMDHENMFWYRQDPGLGLRLIYFSYDVKMKEKGDIPEGYSVSREKKERFSLILESASTNQTSMYLCASSLAQGNHQPQHFGDGTRLSIL.

The J gene is TRBJ2-6, the V gene TRBV28; possibly TRBD2 for D (5 bases). The CDR3 consists of 15 residues. Between the trimmed V and J ends, which lost 3 bases and 3 bases, there was a span of 9 bases. Germline CDR1 MDHEN, CDR2 SYDVKM. CDR3 coding DNA: TGTGCCAGCAGTTTGGAGGCTTATGGGGCCAACGTCCTGACTTTC. Encoded protein: CASSLEAYGANVLTF.

The chain links TRBV7-2 to TRBJ1-1; D perhaps matches TRBD1 (6 bases). In germline, CDR1 is SGHTA, CDR2 FQGNSA. CDR3 length equals 15 residues. Trimming pared 2 bases from V and 4 bases from J, leaving 14 bases between. Here the CDR3 reads CASSLLGGLRTEAFF. In nucleotides, the CDR3 is TGTGCCAGCAGCTTACTCGGGGGCTTGCGCACTGAAGCTTTCTTT.

In this sample, this clone turned up a few times. The rearrangement joins TRBV7-2 to TRBJ1-2; TRBD1 aligns across 9 bases. Germline V gene sequence: CDR1 SGHTA, CDR2 FQGNSA. This CDR3 comprises 15 residues. V was pared by 0 bases and J by 5 bases, with 4 bases of the junction left unmatched. Here the CDR3 reads CASSLATGGLYGYTF. The CDR3 DNA follows: TGTGCCAGCAGCTTAGCGACAGGGGGGTTATATGGCTACACCTTC.

This sequence joins TRBV11-2 and TRBJ2-2; a weak D match, TRBD1 (5 bases). The CDR3 consists of 15 residues. V was pared by 2 bases and J by 4 bases, with 11 bases between. CDR1 and CDR2 (germline): SGHAT, FQNNGV. The CDR3 region is CASSLKQDGTGELFF. The CDR3 nucleotides read TGTGCCAGCAGCTTAAAACAGGATGGCACCGGGGAGCTGTTTTTT.